This T cell receptor beta chain is from a study of T-cell memory formation after mild COVID-19. Study conclusions and caveats: CD4+ contracting clones were found mainly in CM and EM, and CD8+ ones in EMRA. Clones shrinking from day 15 to 85 showed even CD4/CD8 mixes; later expanders tilted CD4+. Detection of some responders pre-infection suggested pre-existing cross-reactive memory T cells participated.

Per the germline V gene, CDR1 is KGHSH and CDR2 is LQKENI. CDR3 length: 15 residues. V trimming: 2 bases; J trimming: 7 bases; junction bases outside the gene matches: 8. 5'RACE primed at constant segments yielded TCR alpha and TCR beta cDNA libraries bearing sample barcodes and UMIs. TCRdb reanalysed the 5' RACE reads using MiXCR and keeps one entry per CDR3 protein. Here the sample spans approximately 480,000 distinct CDR3 sequences, roughly 18% being singletons. In the case of this clonotype: Its antigen is unknown.

The sequence was obtained from an adult woman who had mild COVID-19 (a few samples of this study predate the infection). Cell type and time point are not known. The rearrangement joins TRBV18 to TRBJ2-7, with TRBD2 matching over 10 bases. The sequenced sample consisted of PBMCs or a T cell subset sorted from them (not recorded which). This CDR3 reads CASSPAASGSQEQYF. The DNA of the CDR3 is TGTGCCAGCTCACCAGCGGCTAGCGGGAGCCAAGAGCAGTACTTC. The variable domain in full, with the rest retrieved from reference TRBV18 and TRBJ2-7, is NAGVMQNPRHLVRRRGQEARLRCSPMKGHSHVYWYRQLPEEGLKFMVYLQKENIIDESGMPKERFSAEFPKEGPSILRIQQVVRGDSAAYFCASSPAASGSQEQYFGPGTRLTVT.